This record concerns one T cell receptor (beta chain) sequence. Its antigen is unidentified. The table came from immunoSEQ multiplex PCR; TCRdb's copy has only in-frame clones and leaves some out. The sample lists about 110,000 clones, roughly 84% occurring once. These data come from a study of T cell responses to AZD1222 COVID-19 vaccine. The study's findings and limits: Clonal diversity was possibly underestimated, and the donors were mostly white British, with more females.

The CDR3 is made up of 11 amino acids. Germline CDR1 is SGHNT and CDR2 is YENEEA. Trimming left V 4 bases short and J 12 bases short, with 10 bases between. The sample was peripheral blood, taken on day 0 of AZD1222 vaccination. The V gene is TRBV11-3, the J gene TRBJ2-1; D gene uncertain. This receptor was obtained from an adult in good health. The chain's CDR3 is CASSWDTGQFF. The CDR3 bases are TGTGCCAGCAGCTGGGATACCGGGCAGTTCTTC. The whole variable domain, remainder taken from reference TRBV11-3 and TRBJ2-1, is EAGVVQSPRYKIIEKKQPVAFWCNPISGHNTLYWYLQNLGQGPELLIRYENEEAVDDSQLPKDRFSAERLKGVDSTLKIQPAELGDSAVYLCASSWDTGQFFGPGTRLTVL.